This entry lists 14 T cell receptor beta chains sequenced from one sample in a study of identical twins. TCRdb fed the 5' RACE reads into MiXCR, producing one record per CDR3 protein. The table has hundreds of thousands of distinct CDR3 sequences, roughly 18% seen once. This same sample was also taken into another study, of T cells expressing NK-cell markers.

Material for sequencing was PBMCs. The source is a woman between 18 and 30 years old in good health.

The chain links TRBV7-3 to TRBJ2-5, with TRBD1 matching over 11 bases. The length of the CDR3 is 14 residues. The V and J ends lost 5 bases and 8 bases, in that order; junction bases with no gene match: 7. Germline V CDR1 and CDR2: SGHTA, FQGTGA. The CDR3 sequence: CASSTGTGGETQYF. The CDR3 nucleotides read TGTGCCAGCAGCACCGGGACAGGGGGTGAAACCCAGTACTTC.

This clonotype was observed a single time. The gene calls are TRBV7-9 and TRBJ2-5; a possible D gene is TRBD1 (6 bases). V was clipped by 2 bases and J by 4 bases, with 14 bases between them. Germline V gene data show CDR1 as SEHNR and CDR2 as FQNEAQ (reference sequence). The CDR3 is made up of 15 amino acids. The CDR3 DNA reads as TGTGCCAGCAGCTTATCGTCAGGGGTATTAGAGACCCAGTACTTC. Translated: CASSLSSGVLETQYF.

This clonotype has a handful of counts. CDR3 amino acids: CASSLGVPSRKNYEQYF. CDR3 sequence (DNA): TGTGCCAGCAGCTTGGGAGTCCCTAGCAGAAAAAACTACGAGCAGTACTTC. The rearrangement joins TRBV5-5 to TRBJ2-7; maybe TRBD2 (5 bases). This CDR3 has 17 amino acids. Germline V gene lookup returns CDR1 SGHKS and CDR2 YYEKEE (reference sequence). V lost 0 bases, J lost 3 bases, and 19 bases lay in between.

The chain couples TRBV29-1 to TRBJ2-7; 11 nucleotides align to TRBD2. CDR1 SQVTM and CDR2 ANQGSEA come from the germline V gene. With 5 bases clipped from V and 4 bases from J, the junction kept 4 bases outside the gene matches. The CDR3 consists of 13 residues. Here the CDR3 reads CSVTSGRLYEQYF. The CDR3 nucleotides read TGCAGCGTTACTAGCGGGAGACTGTACGAGCAGTACTTC.

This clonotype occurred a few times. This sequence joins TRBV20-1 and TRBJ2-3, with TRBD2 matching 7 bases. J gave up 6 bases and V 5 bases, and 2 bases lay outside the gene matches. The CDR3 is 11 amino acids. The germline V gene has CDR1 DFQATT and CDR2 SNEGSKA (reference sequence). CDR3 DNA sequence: TGCAGTGCTGGGGAGGGTGATACGCAGTATTTT. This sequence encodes CSAGEGDTQYF.

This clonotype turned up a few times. The CDR3 loop reads CASSQGLVQGRTEAFF. The DNA of the CDR3 is TGCGCCAGCAGCCAAGGGTTAGTACAGGGGAGAACTGAAGCTTTCTTT. The chain uses TRBV4-3 and TRBJ1-1, with TRBD1 matching over 7 bases. Per germline, CDR1 LGHNA and CDR2 YSLEER. The CDR3 sequence is 16 residues long. V lost 1 base and J lost 5; bases outside the gene matches: 10.

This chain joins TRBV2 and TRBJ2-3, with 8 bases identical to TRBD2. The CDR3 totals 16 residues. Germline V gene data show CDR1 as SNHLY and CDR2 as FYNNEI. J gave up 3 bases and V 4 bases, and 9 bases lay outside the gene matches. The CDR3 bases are TGTGCCAGCAGTGCTTGGGCTAGCGGGTCGACAGATACGCAGTATTTT. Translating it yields CASSAWASGSTDTQYF.

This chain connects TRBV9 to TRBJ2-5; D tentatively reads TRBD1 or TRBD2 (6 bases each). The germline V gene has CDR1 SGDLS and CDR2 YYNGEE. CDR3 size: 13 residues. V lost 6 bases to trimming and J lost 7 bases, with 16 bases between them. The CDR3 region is CASTPGASGTQYF. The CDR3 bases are TGTGCCAGCACCCCGGGGGCCTCAGGGACCCAGTACTTC.

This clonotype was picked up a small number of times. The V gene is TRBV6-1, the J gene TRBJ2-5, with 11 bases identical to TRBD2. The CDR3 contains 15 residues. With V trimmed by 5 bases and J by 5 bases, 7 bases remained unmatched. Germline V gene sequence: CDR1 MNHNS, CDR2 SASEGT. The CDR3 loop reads CASSTNSGGEETQYF. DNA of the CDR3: TGTGCCAGCAGTACCAATAGCGGGGGGGAGGAGACCCAGTACTTC.

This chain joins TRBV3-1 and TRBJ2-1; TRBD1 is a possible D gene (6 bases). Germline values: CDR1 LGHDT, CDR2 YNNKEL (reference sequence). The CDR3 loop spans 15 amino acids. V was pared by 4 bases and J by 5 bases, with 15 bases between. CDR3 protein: CASSRPTGNHNEQFF. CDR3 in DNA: TGTGCCAGCAGCCGCCCCACAGGGAACCACAATGAGCAGTTCTTC.

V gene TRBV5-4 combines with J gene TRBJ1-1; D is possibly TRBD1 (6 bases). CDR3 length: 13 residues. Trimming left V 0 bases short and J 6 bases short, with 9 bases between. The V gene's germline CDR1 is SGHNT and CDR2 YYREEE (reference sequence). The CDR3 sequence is CASSLVAGAEAFF. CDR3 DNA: TGTGCCAGCAGCTTGGTGGCAGGGGCTGAAGCTTTCTTT.

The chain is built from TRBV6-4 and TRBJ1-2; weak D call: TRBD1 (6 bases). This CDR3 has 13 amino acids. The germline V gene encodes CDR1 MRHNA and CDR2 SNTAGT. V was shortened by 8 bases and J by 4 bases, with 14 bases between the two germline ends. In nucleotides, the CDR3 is TGTGCCAGCTCTAACAGGGCGGGCTATGGCTACACCTTC. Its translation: CASSNRAGYGYTF.

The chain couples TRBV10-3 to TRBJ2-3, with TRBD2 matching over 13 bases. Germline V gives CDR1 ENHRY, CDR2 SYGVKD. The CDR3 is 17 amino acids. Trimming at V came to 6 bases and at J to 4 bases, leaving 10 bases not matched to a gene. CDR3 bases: TGTGCCATCAGCAGAGGAGGGACTAGCGGGGTCTCAGATACGCAGTATTTT. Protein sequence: CAISRGGTSGVSDTQYF.

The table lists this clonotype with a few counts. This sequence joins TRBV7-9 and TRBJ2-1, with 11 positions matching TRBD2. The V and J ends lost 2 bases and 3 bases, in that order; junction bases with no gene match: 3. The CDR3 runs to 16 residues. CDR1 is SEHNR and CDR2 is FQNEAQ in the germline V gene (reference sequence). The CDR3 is CASSLQTSGVYNEQFF. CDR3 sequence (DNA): TGTGCCAGCAGCTTACAGACTAGCGGGGTCTACAATGAGCAGTTCTTC.